This TCR beta chain is drawn from a study of blood T cell repertoires in COVID-19. Study details: Acute-phase and convalescent COVID-19 samples originated in the United States, Italy and Spain. Nucleic acid was either cDNA or gDNA, and it came from T cells, B-cell-depleted T cells, or PBMCs.

Trimming cost V 6 bases and J 1 base; bases outside gene matches: 2. This CDR3 has 15 residues. Germline CDR1 is SGHAT and CDR2 is FQNNGV. This clone showed up just once. Some clones are missing from TCRdb's copy, which holds only in-frame ones; the method was immunoSEQ multiplex PCR. Among some 100,000 clones listed, approximately 90% were seen once. V and J are TRBV11-2 and TRBJ2-2; TRBD2 agrees at 10 bases. Sequencing input: peripheral blood. The receptor was derived from a man in his fifties with acute or convalescent COVID-19. In DNA, the CDR3 is TGTGCCAGCAGTCGGACTAGCGGGAACACCGGGGAGCTGTTTTTT. It translates to CASSRTSGNTGELFF.